A selection of T cell receptor beta chains follows, all from one sample in a study of blood T cell repertoires in COVID-19. The repertoire was sequenced with immunoSEQ multiplex PCR; TCRdb's copy has only in-frame clones and lacks some. Here the sample spans tens of thousands of clones, about 84% being singletons. Sequenced: peripheral blood. The receptor source for this set is a woman aged 70-85 years with acute or convalescent COVID-19. Each CDR3 is given with its conserved first and last residue. A D gene is named only where the DNA matches it firmly. The size entry is marked missing in some rows and otherwise reads once, few, many or a size class.

CDR3 length | clone size | D gene | J gene | V gene | CDR3 protein | CDR3 DNA
16 | many | TRBD1 | TRBJ2-2 | TRBV2 | CASSPPGQGANGELFF | TGTGCCAGCAGTCCCCCGGGACAGGGGGCTAACGGGGAGCTGTTTTTT
13 | once | - | TRBJ2-5 | TRBV9 | CASSAGGEETQYF | TGTGCCAGCAGCGCCGGCGGGGAAGAGACCCAGTACTTC
15 | - | - | TRBJ2-1 | TRBV5-1 | CASSLALPLGGEQFF | TGCGCCAGCAGCTTGGCACTCCCTTTAGGAGGAGAGCAGTTCTTC
16 | once | TRBD1 | TRBJ1-5 | TRBV19 | CASSIGRGQSNQPQHF | TGTGCCAGTAGTATAGGTAGGGGGCAGAGCAATCAGCCCCAGCATTTT
15 | - | - | TRBJ1-4 | TRBV7-9 | CASSLTRALNEKLFF | TGTGCCAGCAGCTTAACCAGGGCACTTAATGAAAAACTGTTTTTT
15 | - | - | TRBJ1-4 | TRBV19 | CASSQAGGANEKLFF | TGTGCCAGTAGTCAGGCCGGGGGGGCTAATGAAAAACTGTTTTTT
20 | - | TRBD2 | TRBJ2-1 | TRBV9 | CASSRSGTGVTSGSYNEQFF | TGTGCCAGCAGCAGGAGCGGGACAGGAGTGACTAGCGGGAGCTACAATGAGCAGTTCTTC
14 | - | TRBD1 | TRBJ1-1 | TRBV29-1 | CSAGQGGGGSEAFF | TGCAGCGCTGGACAGGGGGGGGGAGGCTCTGAAGCTTTCTTT
13 | once | TRBD1 | TRBJ1-2 | TRBV19 | CASTPQGGYGYTF | TGTGCCAGTACCCCACAGGGGGGTTATGGCTACACCTTC
14 | - | - | TRBJ1-1 | TRBV28 | CASKRGGSKAEAFF | TGTGCCAGCAAAAGGGGGGGCTCAAAGGCTGAAGCTTTCTTT
13 | - | - | TRBJ1-2 | TRBV6-1 | CASTPRTGDGYTF | TGTGCCAGCACCCCAAGGACCGGGGATGGCTACACCTTC
14 | - | - | TRBJ1-5 | TRBV18 | CASSPGEGVQPQHF | TGTGCCAGCTCACCAGGGGAGGGCGTTCAGCCCCAGCATTTT
15 | - | TRBD1 | TRBJ2-2 | TRBV2 | CASKKQGVNTGELFF | TGTGCCAGCAAGAAGCAGGGGGTGAACACCGGGGAGCTGTTTTTT
15 | - | TRBD1 | TRBJ2-1 | TRBV2 | CASGETGIRYNEQFF | TGTGCCAGCGGGGAGACAGGGATACGCTACAATGAGCAGTTCTTC
9 | - | - | TRBJ2-1 | TRBV29-1 | CSVDYEQFF | TGCAGCGTTGACTATGAGCAGTTCTTC
13 | - | - | TRBJ1-2 | TRBV7-9 | CASSFQGNYGYTF | TGTGCCAGCAGCTTTCAGGGGAACTATGGCTACACCTTC
17 | - | - | TRBJ1-1 | TRBV27 | CASSLRGGQIRNTEAFF | TGTGCCAGCAGTTTAAGAGGTGGACAGATCAGGAACACTGAAGCTTTCTTT